This T cell receptor (beta chain) is drawn from a study of T cell repertoires in cytomegalovirus infection. This clonotype was observed many times. Its target is unknown. CDR1 MNHNS and CDR2 SASEGT come from the germline V gene. J was trimmed by 0 bases and V by 10 bases; bases with no gene match: 4. This CDR3 has 13 residues. From the reads, TCRdb called clonotypes with MiXCR, one entry per CDR3 protein. The data contain approximately 180,000 distinct CDR3 sequences, under 25% of them singletons. Notes on the study in general: The ex vivo response was dominated by HLA-C-restricted CMV-specific TCR beta clonotypes. People with CMV and the relevant HLA were identified by cumulative public TCR beta family frequency.

This chain joins TRBV6-1 and TRBJ2-7; the match to TRBD1 covers 9 bases. The sequencing sample was made of PBMCs. The receptor's source is a human donor in good health (CMV status not recorded). Some clones in this sample may be carry-over from other donors' samples. The CDR3 spells CATWTGVSYEQYF. For the CDR3, the DNA is TGTGCCACTTGGACAGGGGTCTCCTACGAGCAGTACTTC.